Listed here are 26 T cell receptor beta chains from one sample, sequenced in a study of control samples from healthy donors and cancer patients. Generated by immunoSEQ multiplex PCR, the TCRdb table keeps only in-frame clones and is missing some. This repertoire shows about 50,000 clones, around 90% found once; its top ten account for about 0.74%. Sequencing was carried out using PBMCs. Source of these receptors: a man in his thirties or forties with colorectal cancer.

The CDR3 reads CASSVERTSSRYEQYF. In DNA, the CDR3 is TGTGCCAGCAGCGTAGAAAGGACTAGCAGTAGATACGAGCAGTACTTC. The rearrangement uses TRBV9 and TRBJ2-7, with 8 bases aligning to TRBD2. The V and J ends lost 0 bases and 4 bases, in that order; junction bases with no gene match: 9. The length of the CDR3 is 16 residues. CDR1 is SGDLS and CDR2 is YYNGEE in the germline V gene.

V and J are TRBV19 and TRBJ2-5, with D perhaps TRBD2 (6 bases). V was cut by 6 bases and J by 1 base, with 24 bases left in between. This CDR3 region has 18 residues. Germline V gives CDR1 LNHDA, CDR2 SQIVND (reference sequence). The CDR3 is CASSALPHGGLGQETQYF. Written as DNA, the CDR3 is TGTGCCAGTAGCGCGCTGCCTCATGGGGGGTTAGGCCAAGAGACCCAGTACTTC. Supplemented by reference TRBV19 and TRBJ2-5, the full variable domain reads DGGITQSPKYLFRKEGQNVTLSCEQNLNHDAMYWYRQDPGQGLRLIYYSQIVNDFQKGDIAEGYSVSREKKESFPLTVTSAQKNPTAFYLCASSALPHGGLGQETQYFGPGTRLLVL.

The chain uses TRBV24-1 and TRBJ1-3; D perhaps matches TRBD1 (6 bases). Looked up from germline, CDR1 is KGHDR and CDR2 is SFDVKD. The CDR3 covers 19 residues. V was trimmed by 1 base and J by 0 bases, leaving 18 bases between them. The CDR3 loop is CATSDLKTGKIHSGNTIYF. The CDR3 nucleotides read TGTGCCACCAGTGATTTAAAAACAGGGAAGATCCACTCTGGAAACACCATATATTTT.

The chain joins TRBV5-4 to TRBJ1-1; 7 bases line up with TRBD1. After removal of 1 base from V and 0 bases from J, the junction contained 3 bases not matched to a gene. CDR1 and CDR2 (germline): SGHNT, YYREEE (reference sequence). This CDR3 contains 15 residues. The CDR3: CASSLTTGLNTEAFF. In DNA form, the CDR3 reads TGTGCCAGCAGCTTGACGACAGGGCTGAACACTGAAGCTTTCTTT.

The rearrangement uses TRBV6-2 or TRBV6-3 and TRBJ2-3; 7 bases match TRBD2. J was trimmed by 2 bases and V by 4 bases; bases with no gene match: 9. Germline CDR1 reads MNHEY; CDR2 reads SVGEGT. This CDR3 region has 16 residues. CDR3 DNA sequence: TGTGCCAGCAGTTCCCAACCGGGGGGATACACAGATACGCAGTATTTT. Translated, it gives CASSSQPGGYTDTQYF.

The rearrangement links TRBV3-1 (or the pseudogene TRBV3-2) to TRBJ2-2, with 16 nucleotides matching TRBD2. CDR1 is LGHDT, CDR2 YNNKEL, per germline (reference sequence). V dropped 1 base and J dropped 6; count of bases not matched to a gene: 5. CDR3 length: 18 amino acids. CDR3 coding DNA: TGTGCCAGCAGCCAAGTCCCGGGACTAGCGGGGGGGCCCGGGGAGCTGTTTTTT. Amino acids: CASSQVPGLAGGPGELFF.

CDR3 nucleotides: TGTGCCAGCAGCTTAGTTTTGGGGACAGGGTCTGGTACGCAGTATTTT. Translated, it gives CASSLVLGTGSGTQYF. This rearrangement joins TRBV7-2 to TRBJ2-3, with 9 bases aligning to TRBD1. This CDR3 spans 16 amino acids. Germline CDR1 and CDR2: SGHTA and FQGNSA. The V segment lost 1 base and the J segment 8 bases; nucleotides outside the gene matches: 10.

The table lists this clone with a count of one. The genes are TRBV6-5 and TRBJ2-1; TRBD1 is a possible D gene (6 bases). The CDR3 totals 15 residues. CDR1 and CDR2 from the germline V gene are MNHEY and SVGAGI. V was clipped by 6 bases and J by 7 bases, with 19 bases between them. CDR3 nucleotide sequence: TGTGCCAGCAGATCCCAGGGGCCCCAAGGGAATGAGCAGTTCTTC. This gives the protein CASRSQGPQGNEQFF.

This chain connects TRBV3-1 (or the pseudogene TRBV3-2) to TRBJ2-3; TRBD2 aligns across 16 bases. The junction had 11 bases not matched to a gene; V was cut back by 5 bases and J by 0 bases. Germline CDR1 is LGHDT and CDR2 is YNNKEL (reference sequence). The CDR3 has 20 residues. This CDR3 is CASSGSLGTSGGDSTDTQYF. DNA for the CDR3: TGTGCCAGCAGCGGAAGTTTAGGGACTAGCGGGGGGGATAGCACAGATACGCAGTATTTT.

The V and J genes are TRBV29-1 and TRBJ1-4, with D unclear. The CDR3 length is 11 residues. Germline CDR1 is SQVTM and CDR2 is ANQGSEA. Trimming took off 5 bases at V and 9 bases at J, with 10 bases between the two ends. The CDR3 DNA follows: TGCAGCGTTAAAGCGAGGAAAAAACTGTTTTTT. Protein sequence: CSVKARKKLFF.

The genes are TRBV9 and TRBJ2-3, with D maybe TRBD2 (5 bases). Between the trimmed V and J ends, which lost 3 bases and 0 bases, there was a span of 11 bases. Germline V CDR1 and CDR2: SGDLS, YYNGEE. This CDR3 is 15 amino acids long. CDR3 in amino acids: CASSGRTGSTDTQYF. The CDR3 DNA reads as TGTGCCAGCAGCGGCCGGACGGGAAGCACAGATACGCAGTATTTT.

The chain links TRBV27 to TRBJ2-7, with D uncertain. V shed 2 bases and J shed 0 bases, with 11 bases lying between them. In germline, CDR1 is MNHEY, CDR2 SMNVEV (reference sequence). The CDR3 extends over 15 amino acids. The CDR3 DNA follows: TGTGCCAGCAGTTTAAACCGGCGGAGCTCCTACGAGCAGTACTTC. This encodes CASSLNRRSSYEQYF.

The V and J genes are TRBV7-7 and TRBJ2-1, with a tentative D call TRBD1 (6 bases). The CDR3 sequence is 15 residues long. V gave up 1 base and J gave up 5 bases, with 12 bases separating them. CDR1 and CDR2 (germline): SSHAT, FNYEAQ (reference sequence). CDR3 nucleotides: TGTGCCAGCAGCTTAGTAGGGGGACGGGACAATGAGCAGTTCTTC. Translated: CASSLVGGRDNEQFF.

A single count supports this clone. This chain joins TRBV6-2 or TRBV6-3 and TRBJ1-5; 7 bases are shared with TRBD1. The CDR3 is made up of 15 amino acids. Trimming cost V 3 bases and J 4 bases; bases outside gene matches: 6. CDR1 and CDR2 from the germline V gene are MNHEY and SVGEGT. The CDR3 loop is CASSYGGQRNQPQHF. CDR3 DNA sequence: TGTGCCAGCAGTTATGGGGGACAGAGGAATCAGCCCCAGCATTTT.

V and J are TRBV7-2 and TRBJ1-5; a weak D match, TRBD1 (5 bases). Germline V gene data show CDR1 as SGHTA and CDR2 as FQGNSA. V lost 7 bases to trimming and J lost 2 bases, with 9 bases between them. The CDR3 has 13 amino acids. In nucleotides, the CDR3 is TGTGCCAGCACAGGGAGTGGCAATCAGCCCCAGCATTTT. Its translation: CASTGSGNQPQHF.

V gene TRBV5-8 combines with J gene TRBJ1-1, with TRBD1 matching 7 bases. Trimming at V came to 1 base and at J to 1 base, leaving 10 bases not matched to a gene. The germline V gene has CDR1 SGHTS and CDR2 YDEGEE. This CDR3 has 17 amino acids. The CDR3 loop reads CASSLKGTVRRNTEAFF. In DNA form, the CDR3 reads TGTGCCAGCAGCTTGAAGGGGACAGTTCGGCGGAACACTGAAGCTTTCTTT.

The V call is TRBV2, the J call TRBJ2-4; D uncertain. This CDR3 is built from 12 residues. The germline V and J ends were trimmed by 9 bases and 0 bases, with 6 bases remaining between them. The germline CDR1 and CDR2 sequences are SNHLY and FYNNEI. CDR3 amino acids: CASALAKNIQYF. CDR3 sequence (DNA): TGTGCCAGTGCCCTAGCCAAAAACATTCAGTACTTC.

Regarding this clone: A much larger clone differs from this one at a single base, so this may be a read error. Other DNA sequences in this specimen translate into the identical CDR3. This chain uses TRBV6-2 or TRBV6-3 with TRBJ2-1, with D unresolved. Germline assignment: CDR1 MNHEY and CDR2 SVGEGT. The CDR3 is made up of 15 amino acids. Between the trimmed V and J ends, which lost 0 bases and 6 bases, there was a span of 12 bases. DNA of the CDR3: TGTGCCAGCAGTTACTCCTCTGGTTTTCTCAATGAGCAGTTCTTC. Translated: CASSYSSGFLNEQFF.

This chain links TRBV6-5 with TRBJ1-1; tentative D call: TRBD1 (6 bases). Trimming took 6 bases from V and 4 from J, leaving 15 bases between them. CDR1 is MNHEY, CDR2 SVGAGI, per germline. This CDR3 region has 14 residues. The CDR3 loop is CASSPRDIGTEAFF. The CDR3 DNA sequence: TGTGCCAGCAGCCCCCGGGACATCGGCACTGAAGCTTTCTTT.

This clone came up once. The J gene is TRBJ2-2, the V gene TRBV10-3; 10 nucleotides match TRBD2. The J segment lost 3 bases and the V segment lost 5 bases, leaving 0 bases of the junction unmatched. Germline-derived CDR1 and CDR2 are ENHRY and SYGVKD. CDR3 length equals 14 residues. For the CDR3, the DNA is TGTGCCATCAGTACTAGCGGGGACACCGGGGAGCTGTTTTTT. It codes for CAISTSGDTGELFF.

The V call is TRBV24-1, the J call TRBJ2-5, with 11 bases lining up with TRBD2. CDR1 and CDR2 (germline): KGHDR, SFDVKD. V was clipped by 1 base and J by 5 bases; unmatched bases: 5. The CDR3 is made up of 16 amino acids. The CDR3 reads CATSDFLAGGWETQYF. Here the CDR3 DNA reads TGTGCCACCAGTGATTTTCTAGCGGGGGGCTGGGAGACCCAGTACTTC.

The V and J genes are TRBV4-3 and TRBJ1-2, with 11 nucleotides matching TRBD1. Trimming took 4 bases from V and 10 from J; bases not matched to a gene: 11. Per the germline V gene, CDR1 is LGHNA and CDR2 is YSLEER. The CDR3 covers 15 residues. The CDR3 loop is CASSPRWTGGTVYTF. The CDR3 nucleotides are TGCGCCAGCAGCCCCCGTTGGACAGGGGGCACTGTCTACACCTTC.

CDR3 DNA: TGTGCCAGCAGCTTCACTAGCGGGACATCCTACGAGCAGTACTTC. The encoded protein is CASSFTSGTSYEQYF. The V gene is TRBV7-2, the J gene TRBJ2-7; 10 bases agree with TRBD2. The germline gives CDR1 SGHTA, CDR2 FQGNSA. Trimming at V came to 3 bases and at J to 1 base, leaving 3 bases not matched to a gene. The CDR3 length is 15 residues.

J is TRBJ1-2 and V is TRBV15; D remains ambiguous. The CDR3 is 13 amino acids. V was shortened by 0 bases and J by 8 bases, with 10 bases between the two germline ends. Per germline, CDR1 LNHNV and CDR2 YYDKDF (reference sequence). The CDR3 is CATSREQSHGYTF. CDR3 nucleotides: TGTGCCACCAGCAGAGAACAAAGCCACGGCTACACCTTC.

A note on this clone: The same CDR3 arises from other DNA sequences in this sample as well. The rearrangement joins TRBV3-1 (or the pseudogene TRBV3-2) to TRBJ2-2; the match to TRBD2 covers 7 bases. V gave up 1 base and J gave up 2 bases; unmatched junction bases: 1. Germline V gives CDR1 LGHDT, CDR2 YNNKEL (reference sequence). The CDR3 is 15 amino acids. This CDR3 is CASSQGLANTGELFF. CDR3 nucleotides: TGTGCCAGCAGCCAAGGACTAGCCAACACCGGGGAGCTGTTTTTT.

This sequence joins TRBV11-2 and TRBJ2-5; D might be TRBD1 (6 bases). Looked up from germline, CDR1 is SGHAT and CDR2 is FQNNGV. Trimming left V 4 bases short and J 5 bases short, with 17 bases between. This CDR3 has 15 amino acids. CDR3 in DNA: TGTGCCAGCAGCTCCCCAACCACAGGGTCGGAGACCCAGTACTTC. This gives the protein CASSSPTTGSETQYF.